This is a list of T cell receptor beta chains from one sample in a study of blood T cell repertoires in COVID-19. TCRdb keeps only in-frame clones here, not all; method: immunoSEQ multiplex PCR. The sample contains a few hundred thousand clones, around 80% of which appear only once. The sequenced sample was peripheral blood. Receptors originate from a woman between 18 and 29 years old with acute or convalescent COVID-19. Both conserved end residues are part of each CDR3. The D gene is left open where the match is weak. Not all rows give a size; the values are once, few, many and, for expanded clones, a class.

v_call	clone_size	d_call	cdr3_aa
TRBV7-8	-	-	CASSAENQGYGYTF
TRBV11-2	-	-	CASSLDFNTGELFF
TRBV5-4	-	-	CASSPGGTDTQYF
TRBV5-5	-	TRBD1	CASSPDRGHNEKLFF
TRBV3-1/TRBV3-2	-	TRBD2	CASSQVLAATRGNEQFF
TRBV27	-	-	CASSLIVGTDTQYF
TRBV5-1	-	TRBD2	CASSQGLAGGEQFF
TRBV10-1	-	-	CASSEAGRDNEQFF
TRBV19	once	-	CASSAPLRLDIGDEQYF
TRBV15	once	-	CATSRDRGRYLPNYGYTF
TRBV28	-	TRBD2	CASSLGLAAYNEQFF
TRBV27	-	TRBD1	CASSLDNRGGYYGYTF
TRBV28	few	-	CASREGQFFSGNTIYF
TRBV6-2/TRBV6-3	-	-	CASSSPQRTLNEQFF
TRBV28	-	TRBD2	CASSPGTSGRAVYQETQYF
TRBV12-5	-	TRBD1	CASGLPGQKGNTIYF
TRBV2	-	-	CASEYYYGYTF
TRBV4-3	few	-	CASSQDETGLYGYTF
TRBV27	-	TRBD1	CASSSGQGVLSGNTIYF
TRBV5-1	-	TRBD2	CASSSTGLAGFTDTQYF
TRBV6-2/TRBV6-3	-	-	CASSWTQAVNSPLHF
TRBV2	-	TRBD1	CASSTQGVNSPLHF
TRBV25-1	-	TRBD1	CASSEEKGQTNYGYTF
TRBV27	-	TRBD1	CASSSIGQGAYEQYF
TRBV24-1	-	TRBD2	CATGGTSGASGIGEQFF
TRBV4-3	-	TRBD2	CASSQEIGGTSGVSYEQYF
TRBV12-3/TRBV12-4	-	TRBD2	CASRGGGALGQFF
TRBV5-1	-	-	CASSLAGRLNTEAFF
TRBV7-2	-	TRBD1	CASSLMTGRNEQYF
TRBV3-1/TRBV3-2	-	-	CASSQAEVGYTF
TRBV10-2	-	-	CASSELREQFF
TRBV5-6	-	-	CASSSRQRRTGELFF
TRBV14	once	TRBD1	CASSPRGLTEAFF
TRBV6-4	-	-	CASSTSPSGADTGELFF
TRBV24-1	-	TRBD1	CATSEDGQGNGYTF
TRBV15	many	TRBD2	CATSSTSGRAVNEQFF
TRBV7-2	-	TRBD1	CASSTHGTGSYEQYF
TRBV5-1	-	-	CASSLLAHASTEAFF
TRBV11-2	-	-	CASSLVQGPGDEQYF
TRBV6-4	-	-	CASSETLSTDTQYF
TRBV27	-	-	CASSFGLASYEQYF
TRBV11-2	-	TRBD1	CASSPNRGVYNEQFF
TRBV2	-	-	CASSEGSFNQPQHF
TRBV6-2/TRBV6-3	-	-	CASSYPHSAIFGNEQFF
TRBV27	-	TRBD1	CASSFGTGGLSEQYF